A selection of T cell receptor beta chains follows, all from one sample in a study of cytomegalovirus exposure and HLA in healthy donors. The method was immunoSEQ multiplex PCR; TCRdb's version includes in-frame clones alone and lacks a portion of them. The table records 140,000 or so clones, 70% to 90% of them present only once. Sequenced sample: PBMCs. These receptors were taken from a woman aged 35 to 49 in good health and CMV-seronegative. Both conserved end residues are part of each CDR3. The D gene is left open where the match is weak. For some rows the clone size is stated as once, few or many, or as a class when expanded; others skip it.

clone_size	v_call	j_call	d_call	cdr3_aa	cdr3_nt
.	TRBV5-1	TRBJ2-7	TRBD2	CASSAGLAVTYEQYF	TGCGCCAGCAGCGCGGGACTAGCGGTCACCTACGAGCAGTACTTC
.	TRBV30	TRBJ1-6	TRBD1	CAWRATGDSPLHF	TGTGCCTGGAGGGCCACAGGGGATTCACCCCTCCACTTT
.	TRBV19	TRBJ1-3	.	CASSIIGDGNTIYF	TGTGCCAGTAGTATAATCGGGGATGGAAACACCATATATTTT
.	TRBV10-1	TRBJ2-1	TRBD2	CASRKGVAGVSRQFF	TGCGCCAGCAGGAAGGGTGTAGCGGGAGTATCTAGGCAGTTCTTC
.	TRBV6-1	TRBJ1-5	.	CASSEYEQAGPWPQHF	TGTGCCAGCAGTGAATACGAACAGGCGGGGCCCTGGCCCCAGCATTTT
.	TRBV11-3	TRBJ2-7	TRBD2	CASSLGGLGLAEYYEQYF	TGTGCCAGCAGCTTAGGGGGGTTAGGACTAGCGGAATACTACGAGCAGTACTTC
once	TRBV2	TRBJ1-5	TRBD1	CASRDRGVSNQPQHF	TGTGCCAGCAGGGACAGGGGAGTAAGCAATCAGCCCCAGCATTTT
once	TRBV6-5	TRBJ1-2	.	CASSQGGNYGYTF	TGTGCCAGCAGCCAGGGTGGTAACTATGGCTACACCTTC
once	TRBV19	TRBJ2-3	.	CASTGSTDTQYF	TGTGCCAGTACGGGGAGCACAGATACGCAGTATTTT
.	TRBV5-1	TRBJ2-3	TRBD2	CASSSGTSLADTQYF	TGCGCCAGCAGCTCCGGGACTAGCCTCGCAGATACGCAGTATTTT
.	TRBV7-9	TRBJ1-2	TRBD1	CASSLGQAANYGYTF	TGTGCCAGCAGTCTCGGACAGGCAGCTAACTATGGCTACACCTTC
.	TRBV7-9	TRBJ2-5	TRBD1	CASSPRDRGLRGQETQYF	TGTGCCAGCAGCCCACGGGACAGGGGGCTTCGGGGGCAAGAGACCCAGTACTTC
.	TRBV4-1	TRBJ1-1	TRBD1	CASSRDRGSNTEAFF	TGCGCCAGCAGCCGGGACAGGGGATCGAACACTGAAGCTTTCTTT
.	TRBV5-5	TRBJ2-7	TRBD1	CASSLLWTGSYEQYF	TGTGCCAGCAGCTTGCTTTGGACAGGGAGCTACGAGCAGTACTTC
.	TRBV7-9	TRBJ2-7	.	CASSLPGPYEQYF	TGTGCCAGCAGCCTCCCCGGTCCCTACGAGCAGTACTTC
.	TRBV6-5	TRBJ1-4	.	CASRQGHPRGEKLFF	TGTGCCAGCAGACAGGGACACCCCCGGGGAGAAAAACTGTTTTTT
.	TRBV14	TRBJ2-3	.	CASSQDSYTDTQYF	TGTGCCAGCAGCCAAGACTCCTACACAGATACGCAGTATTTT
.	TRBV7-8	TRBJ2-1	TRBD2	CASSWGLAGSEQFF	TGTGCCAGCAGCTGGGGACTAGCGGGGTCGGAGCAGTTCTTC
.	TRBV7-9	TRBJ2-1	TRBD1	CASSLWTGIYNEQFF	TGTGCCAGCAGCTTATGGACAGGCATATACAATGAGCAGTTCTTC
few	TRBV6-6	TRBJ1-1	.	CASRLGQIEAFF	TGTGCCAGCAGACTTGGACAGATTGAAGCTTTCTTT
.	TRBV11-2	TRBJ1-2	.	CASSPGSGYTF	TGTGCCAGCAGCCCGGGGAGTGGCTACACCTTC
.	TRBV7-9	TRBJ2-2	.	CSSSLGHGQITGELFF	TGTTCCAGCAGCTTAGGGCACGGACAGATCACCGGGGAGCTGTTTTTT
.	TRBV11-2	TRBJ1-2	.	CASSLDAAVPYGYTF	TGTGCCAGCAGCTTAGATGCGGCAGTCCCCTATGGCTACACCTTC
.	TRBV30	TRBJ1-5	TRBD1	CAWSATGVQPQHF	TGTGCCTGGAGCGCGACAGGGGTCCAGCCCCAGCATTTT
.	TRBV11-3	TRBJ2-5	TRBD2	CASSPGGLVQETQYF	TGTGCCAGCTCCCCGGGGGGTCTTGTCCAAGAGACCCAGTACTTC
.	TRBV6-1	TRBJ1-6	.	CASGPEGGSPLHF	TGTGCCAGCGGGCCGGAGGGTGGGTCACCCCTCCACTTT
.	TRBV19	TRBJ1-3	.	CASSRGVVSGNTIYF	TGTGCCAGTAGTCGGGGGGTGGTTTCTGGAAACACCATATATTTT
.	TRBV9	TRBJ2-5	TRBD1	CASSIDRDGTQYF	TGTGCCAGCAGCATCGACAGGGACGGGACCCAGTACTTC
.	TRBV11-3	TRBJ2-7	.	CASRQQGTYEQYF	TGTGCCAGCAGGCAACAGGGCACCTACGAGCAGTACTTC
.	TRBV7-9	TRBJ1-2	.	CASSPQGNLPRTTYRYTF	TGTGCCAGCAGCCCACAGGGTAACCTACCTCGGACGACCTATCGCTACACCTTC
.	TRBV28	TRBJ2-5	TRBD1	CASTGQRKTQYF	TGTGCCAGCACGGGACAGAGGAAGACCCAGTACTTC
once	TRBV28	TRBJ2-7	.	CASSNSYEQYF	TGTGCCAGCAGTAATAGCTACGAGCAGTACTTC
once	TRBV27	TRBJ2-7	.	CASSSVTVYEQYF	TGTGCCAGCAGCTCTGTGACAGTATACGAGCAGTACTTC
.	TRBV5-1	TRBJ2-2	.	CASSLGAGTGELFF	TGCGCCAGCAGCCTGGGGGCGGGAACCGGGGAGCTGTTTTTT
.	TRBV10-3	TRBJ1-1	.	CATRGGDFRGGTEAFF	TGTGCCACAAGGGGTGGTGATTTTCGAGGGGGCACTGAAGCTTTCTTT
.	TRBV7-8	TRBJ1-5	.	CASSLGRERGNQPQHF	TGTGCCAGCAGCTTAGGGAGGGAGAGGGGCAATCAGCCCCAGCATTTT
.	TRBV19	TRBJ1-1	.	CASSILADTEAFF	TGTGCCAGTAGTATATTAGCCGACACTGAAGCTTTCTTT
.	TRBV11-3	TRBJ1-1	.	CASSLLSGTNTEAFF	TGTGCCAGCAGCTTGCTCTCCGGTACGAACACTGAAGCTTTCTTT
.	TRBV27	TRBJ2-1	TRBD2	CASSALAGGYNEQFF	TGTGCCAGCAGTGCCTTAGCGGGAGGCTACAATGAGCAGTTCTTC
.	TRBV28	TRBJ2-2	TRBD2	CASKPSGSSTGELFF	TGTGCCAGCAAACCTAGCGGGAGTTCTACCGGGGAGCTGTTTTTT
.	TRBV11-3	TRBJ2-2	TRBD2	CASSLIAGAVGGELFF	TGTGCCAGCAGCTTAATAGCGGGGGCTGTTGGCGGGGAGCTGTTTTTT
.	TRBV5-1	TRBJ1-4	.	CASSLDSGNEKLFF	TGCGCCAGCAGCTTGGACAGCGGAAATGAAAAACTGTTTTTT
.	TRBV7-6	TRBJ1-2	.	CASSLQGLSYGYTF	TGTGCCAGCAGCTTACAGGGGCTGAGCTATGGCTACACCTTC
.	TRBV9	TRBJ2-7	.	CASSVDSPSREQYF	TGTGCCAGCAGCGTAGATAGTCCCTCCCGCGAGCAGTACTTC
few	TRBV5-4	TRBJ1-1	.	CASSFAENTEAFF	TGTGCCAGCAGCTTCGCGGAAAACACTGAAGCTTTCTTT
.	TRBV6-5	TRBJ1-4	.	CASKSRGLVEKLFF	TGTGCCAGCAAATCTAGGGGGTTGGTTGAAAAACTGTTTTTT
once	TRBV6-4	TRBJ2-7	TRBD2	CASSDSGGASYEQYF	TGTGCCAGCAGTGACAGCGGGGGGGCGTCCTACGAGCAGTACTTC
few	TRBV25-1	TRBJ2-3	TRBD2	CASSGAGGKDTQYF	TGTGCCAGCAGTGGAGCGGGAGGGAAAGATACGCAGTATTTT
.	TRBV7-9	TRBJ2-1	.	CSSSPDNNEQFF	TGTTCCAGCAGCCCAGACAACAATGAGCAGTTCTTC
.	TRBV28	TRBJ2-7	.	CASSLRGRGADEQYF	TGTGCCAGCAGTTTAAGGGGGCGGGGGGCGGACGAGCAGTACTTC
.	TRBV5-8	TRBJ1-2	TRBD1	CASPWRTGVGYTF	TGTGCCAGCCCCTGGAGGACAGGAGTTGGCTACACCTTC
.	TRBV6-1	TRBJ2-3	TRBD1	CASRGTGTDTQYF	TGTGCCAGCAGAGGGACAGGAACAGATACGCAGTATTTT
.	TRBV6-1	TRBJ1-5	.	CASTLLYNQPQHF	TGTGCCAGCACCCTACTCTACAATCAGCCCCAGCATTTT
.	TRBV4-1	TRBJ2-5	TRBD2	CASSRNAGLFQETQYF	TGCGCCAGCAGCCGGAATGCGGGACTATTCCAAGAGACCCAGTACTTC
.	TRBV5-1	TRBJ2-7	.	CASSSSSYEQYF	TGCGCCAGCAGTTCCAGCTCCTACGAGCAGTACTTC